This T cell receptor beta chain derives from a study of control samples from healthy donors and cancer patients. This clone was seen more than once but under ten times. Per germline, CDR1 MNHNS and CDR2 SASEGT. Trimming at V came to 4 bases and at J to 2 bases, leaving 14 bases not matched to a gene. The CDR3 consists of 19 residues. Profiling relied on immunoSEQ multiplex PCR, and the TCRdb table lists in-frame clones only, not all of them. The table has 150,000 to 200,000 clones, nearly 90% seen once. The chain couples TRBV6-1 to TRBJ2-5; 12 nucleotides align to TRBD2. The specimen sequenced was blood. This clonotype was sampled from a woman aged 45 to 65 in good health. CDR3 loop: CASSVNSVVTSGRQETQYF. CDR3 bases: TGTGCCAGCAGTGTAAATTCGGTAGTTACTAGCGGGAGGCAAGAGACCCAGTACTTC.